A single sample gave rise to the 23 T cell receptor beta chains below, sequenced in a study of Ad26.COV2.S vaccination and SARS-CoV-2 variants. Noted treatment: over 15 received Ad26.COV2.S at low or high dose, single or two shots; about 5 received placebo; per-sample allocation not given. Each sample was drawn 63 days after the first injection (of vaccine or placebo). Libraries were prepared by immunoSEQ multiplex PCR; TCRdb keeps only in-frame clonotypes and omits some of them. The sample yields around 450,000 clones, roughly 90% seen once. The material sequenced was peripheral blood, taken in a trial of Ad26.COV2.S vaccine versus placebo. Receptor source: a person aged 18 to 59 who received the Ad26.COV2.S COVID-19 vaccine or a placebo.

The V call is TRBV9, the J call TRBJ2-3; 9 bases are a match to TRBD2. This CDR3 has 16 amino acids. V was pared by 1 base and J by 2 bases, with 5 bases of the junction left unmatched. CDR1 and CDR2 (germline): SGDLS, YYNGEE. The CDR3 region has the DNA TGTGCCAGCAGCGTATCGCTAGCGGGATCCACAGATACGCAGTATTTT. Protein sequence: CASSVSLAGSTDTQYF. The full variable domain, completed using reference TRBV9 and TRBJ2-3, is DSGVTQTPKHLITATGQRVTLRCSPRSGDLSVYWYQQSLDQGLQFLIQYYNGEERAKGNILERFSAQQFPDLHSELNLSSLELGDSALYFCASSVSLAGSTDTQYFGPGTRLTVL.

V and J are TRBV2 and TRBJ1-4; D is uncertain. Looked up from germline, CDR1 is SNHLY and CDR2 is FYNNEI. The V end lost 6 bases, the J end lost 4 bases, and 6 bases lay between the germline ends. This CDR3 comprises 12 residues. The CDR3 region is CASRQDNEKLFF. The CDR3 DNA reads TGTGCCAGCAGGCAGGATAATGAAAAACTGTTTTTT. Variable domain in full (rest from reference TRBV2 and TRBJ1-4): EPEVTQTPSHQVTQMGQEVILRCVPISNHLYFYWYRQILGQKVEFLVSFYNNEISEKSEIFDDQFSVERPDGSNFTLKIRSTKLEDSAMYFCASRQDNEKLFFGSGTQLSVL.

The chain carries TRBV3-1 (or the pseudogene TRBV3-2) and TRBJ2-4; unclear D gene. The germline V gene encodes CDR1 LGHDT and CDR2 YNNKEL (reference sequence). The CDR3 has 14 amino acids. V was shortened by 0 bases and J by 0 bases, with 3 bases between the two germline ends. CDR3: CASSQDLAKNIQYF. The CDR3 DNA reads TGTGCCAGCAGCCAAGATTTAGCCAAAAACATTCAGTACTTC.

Of note for this clone: The sample carries other DNA sequences with the same CDR3. V usage is TRBV5-4 and J usage is TRBJ2-2, with D maybe TRBD2 (5 bases). CDR1 and CDR2 (germline): SGHNT, YYREEE (reference sequence). V was pared by 0 bases and J by 5 bases, with 8 bases between. This CDR3 is built from 14 residues. CDR3 loop: CASSLGTGTGELFF. As DNA, the CDR3 is TGTGCCAGCAGCTTGGGTACGGGGACCGGGGAGCTGTTTTTT. Together with reference TRBV5-4 and TRBJ2-2, the CDR3 gives the full variable domain: ETGVTQSPTHLIKTRGQQVTLRCSSQSGHNTVSWYQQALGQGPQFIFQYYREEENGRGNFPPRFSGLQFPNYSSELNVNALELDDSALYLCASSLGTGTGELFFGEGSRLTVL.

The chain combines TRBV6-5 with TRBJ1-2; D perhaps matches TRBD1 (5 bases). This CDR3 is 14 amino acids long. Trimming took 6 bases from V and 4 from J, leaving 15 bases between them. Per the germline V gene, CDR1 is MNHEY and CDR2 is SVGAGI. The DNA of the CDR3 is TGTGCCAGCAGGACTTCCGGGGGAAGCTATGGCTACACCTTC. It specifies CASRTSGGSYGYTF.

The chain carries TRBV7-9 and TRBJ2-1; D may be TRBD1 (5 bases). Looked up from germline, CDR1 is SEHNR and CDR2 is FQNEAQ (reference sequence). V was pared by 5 bases and J by 8 bases, with 16 bases between. The CDR3 consists of 14 residues. The CDR3 DNA follows: TGTGCCAGCAGCCCCGGTGTAAGGGGCGATGAGCAGTTCTTC. It codes for CASSPGVRGDEQFF.

The chain is built from TRBV24-1 and TRBJ2-3; the match to TRBD2 covers 8 bases. V lost 1 base, J lost 8 bases, and 16 bases stayed unmatched. The CDR3 spans 18 residues. Germline CDR1 reads KGHDR; CDR2 reads SFDVKD. CDR3 DNA: TGTGCCACCAGTGATTTTCAGCGGGGGCCTGCCTGGGTAGGTACGCAGTATTTT. It encodes CATSDFQRGPAWVGTQYF.

The chain combines TRBV6-5 with TRBJ2-7, with D perhaps matching TRBD1 (5 bases). The germline V gene encodes CDR1 MNHEY and CDR2 SVGAGI. The CDR3 consists of 13 residues. Trimming took 0 bases from V and 5 from J, leaving 8 bases between them. CDR3 in amino acids: CASSYSGRDEQYF. CDR3 DNA sequence: TGTGCCAGCAGTTACTCCGGCAGGGACGAGCAGTACTTC.

The CDR3 DNA reads TGTGCCTTGGATCGAGGGGCGGGTACTACCTACGAGCAGTACTTC. This gives the protein CALDRGAGTTYEQYF. This chain uses TRBV30 with TRBJ2-7; D possibly uses TRBD1 or TRBD2 (5 bases each). The CDR3 covers 15 residues. Germline CDR1 is GTSNPN and CDR2 is SVGIG (reference sequence). Trimming stripped 7 bases from V and 2 bases from J, with 21 bases between. The full variable domain, with the rest looked up from reference TRBV30 and TRBJ2-7, is SQTIHQWPATLVQPVGSPLSLECTVEGTSNPNLYWYRQAAGRGLQLLFYSVGIGQISSEVPQNLSASRPQDRQFILSSKKLLLSDSGFYLCALDRGAGTTYEQYFGPGTRLTVT.

The chain is built from TRBV7-2 and TRBJ2-7; no clear D. CDR3 length equals 16 residues. In germline, CDR1 is SGHTA, CDR2 FQGNSA. The V and J ends lost 2 bases and 1 base respectively, with 15 bases between them. The CDR3: CASSLISVVYSYEQYF. The CDR3 DNA is TGTGCCAGCAGCTTAATATCGGTAGTTTATTCCTACGAGCAGTACTTC.

The V and J genes are TRBV7-2 and TRBJ2-3; TRBD2 agrees at 10 bases. The CDR3 spans 15 residues. J was trimmed by 3 bases and V by 5 bases; bases with no gene match: 5. Germline V gene data show CDR1 as SGHTA and CDR2 as FQGNSA. CDR3: CASSRWTSGTDTQYF. The CDR3 DNA sequence: TGTGCCAGCAGCAGATGGACTAGCGGAACAGATACGCAGTATTTT.

Here the CDR3 reads CASSDLPNYGYTF. Written as DNA, the CDR3 is TGTGCCAGCAGTGATTTGCCCAACTATGGCTACACCTTC. V is TRBV12-3 or TRBV12-4 and J is TRBJ1-2; D not certain. The CDR3 is 13 residues long. The ends were cut back, 5 bases at V and 2 bases at J, with 9 bases in the middle.

This chain connects TRBV7-9 to TRBJ1-1; D gene ambiguous. The germline V gene has CDR1 SEHNR and CDR2 FQNEAQ (reference sequence). This CDR3 spans 14 amino acids. Trimming pared 6 bases from V and 3 bases from J, leaving 14 bases between. The CDR3 DNA reads TGTGCCAGCAGTCCAACTAACACCTACACTGAAGCTTTCTTT. Amino acids: CASSPTNTYTEAFF.

J is TRBJ2-7 and V is TRBV27; D uncertain. Germline loops: CDR1 MNHEY, CDR2 SMNVEV (reference sequence). The CDR3 sequence is 13 residues long. Trimming removed 3 bases from V and 7 bases from J, with 13 bases in between. The CDR3 coding sequence is TGTGCCAGCAGTTTCTCCCGTCTTGGGGAGCAGTACTTC. The encoded protein is CASSFSRLGEQYF.

The chain carries TRBV5-1 and TRBJ2-2; D gene ambiguous. This CDR3 is 15 amino acids long. CDR1 is SGHRS and CDR2 is YFSETQ in the germline V gene. V dropped 9 bases and J dropped 1 base, with 16 bases sitting between them. CDR3: CATTEQAENTGELFF. As DNA, the CDR3 is TGCGCCACCACCGAGCAGGCCGAGAACACCGGGGAGCTGTTTTTT.

CDR3 in amino acids: CSASGFHTF. The CDR3 bases are TGCAGTGCTAGCGGCTTCCACACCTTC. This rearrangement joins TRBV20-1 to TRBJ1-2; D unclear. This CDR3 spans 9 amino acids. Germline V lookup: CDR1 DFQATT, CDR2 SNEGSKA (reference sequence). Trimming left V 3 bases short and J 12 bases short, with 8 bases between.

This chain links TRBV4-3 with TRBJ1-1; D call uncertain. The CDR3 loop spans 15 amino acids. V dropped 0 bases and J dropped 4 bases, with 12 bases sitting between them. Germline V gene data show CDR1 as LGHNA and CDR2 as YSLEER. This CDR3 reads CASSQDSGLGTEAFF. DNA of the CDR3: TGCGCCAGCAGCCAAGATTCCGGGTTGGGCACTGAAGCTTTCTTT.

The gene calls are TRBV19 and TRBJ2-7, with D possibly being TRBD1 or TRBD2 (6 bases each). CDR1 is LNHDA, CDR2 SQIVND, per germline (reference sequence). The CDR3 contains 14 residues. V lost 4 bases and J 6 bases, leaving 16 bases between the germline ends. CDR3 region: CASSNPQGLSEQYF. The DNA of the CDR3 is TGTGCCAGTAGTAATCCACAGGGACTCTCCGAGCAGTACTTC.

J is TRBJ1-1 and V is TRBV3-1 (or the pseudogene TRBV3-2), with D unclear. The CDR3 sequence is 15 residues long. The germline gives CDR1 LGHDT, CDR2 YNNKEL (reference sequence). Between the trimmed V and J ends, which lost 0 bases and 8 bases, there was a span of 16 bases. This CDR3 is CASSQDRATRAEAFF. In DNA form, the CDR3 reads TGTGCCAGCAGCCAAGATAGGGCAACCCGTGCCGAAGCTTTCTTT.

V usage is TRBV29-1 and J usage is TRBJ2-3; D not certain. The CDR3 consists of 14 residues. Trimming removed 5 bases from V and 4 bases from J, with 16 bases in between. From germline, CDR1 is SQVTM and CDR2 ANQGSEA. The DNA for the CDR3 is TGCAGCGTTTCCTGGGGTGTCGGGCCAGATACGCAGTATTTT. It translates to CSVSWGVGPDTQYF.

This clone was counted only a few times. V is TRBV6-4 and J is TRBJ2-6; the D gene could be TRBD1 or TRBD2 (6 bases each). There are 16 residues in the CDR3. The germline CDR1 and CDR2 sequences are MRHNA and SNTAGT. Trimming took off 3 bases at V and 0 bases at J, with 9 bases between the two ends. CDR3 DNA: TGTGCCAGCAGTGAGTCGGGGGCCTCTGGGGCCAACGTCCTGACTTTC. Protein product: CASSESGASGANVLTF.

V and J are TRBV4-1 and TRBJ1-6, with a weak D call TRBD1 (6 bases). Per germline, CDR1 MGHRA and CDR2 YSYEKL. This CDR3 is built from 21 residues. Between the trimmed V and J ends, which lost 0 bases and 1 base, there was a span of 22 bases. The CDR3 DNA reads as TGCGCCAGCAGCCAAGAGTTTGCGGGGGCGGCGATTCCGTCCTATAATTCACCCCTCCACTTT. It is translated as CASSQEFAGAAIPSYNSPLHF.

The genes are TRBV10-3 and TRBJ2-7, with D possibly being TRBD2 (5 bases). CDR1 and CDR2 from the germline V gene are ENHRY and SYGVKD. V lost 5 bases to trimming and J lost 4 bases, with 21 bases between them. The CDR3 loop spans 16 amino acids. The CDR3: CAISRFPENGVYEQYF. CDR3 coding DNA: TGTGCCATCAGTCGATTCCCGGAAAACGGGGTGTACGAGCAGTACTTC.